This paragraph reports one T cell receptor (beta chain). The antigen is unknown. TCRdb reanalysed the reads using MiXCR and keeps one entry per CDR3 protein. The table has tens of thousands of distinct CDR3 sequences, roughly 20% seen once; the top ten hold about 25%. Germline-derived CDR1 and CDR2 are SEHNR and FQNEAQ (reference sequence). Trimming took 7 bases from V and 4 from J, leaving 16 bases between them. The CDR3 is 14 amino acids. These data originate in a study of T cell repertoires in cytomegalovirus infection. About the research overall: As its CMV epitopes, the study selected recently identified HLA-C-restricted and well-studied HLA-B-restricted targets. General study points: There were HLA-C-restricted CMV-specific TCR beta clonotypes dominating the ex vivo response.

This specimen was CD8+ T cells from cultured PBMCs, taken from culture after CMV antigen stimulation. This TCR came from a human donor in good health (CMV status not recorded). Some clones in this sample may be carry-over from other donors' samples. V usage is TRBV7-9 and J usage is TRBJ2-5, with D unresolved. The CDR3 nucleotides read TGTGCCAGCAAACCCTCCGAGTCTGGAGAGACCCAGTACTTC. Its translation is CASKPSESGETQYF.